The next 18 T cell receptor beta chains were all read from a single sample in a study of CXCR3-negative and CXCR3-positive naive CD8 T cells. 5' RACE that incorporated UMI labels was used to prepare the TRB cDNA libraries. For each CDR3 protein, TCRdb gives one entry from its re-call of the 5' RACE reads, without DNA. This sample's clone table lists some 40,000 distinct CDR3 sequences. The sequenced sample consisted of memory CD8+ T cells from blood. The receptors were gathered from a human donor in good health. Some clones in this sample may be carry-over from other donors' samples.

The chain uses TRBV9 and TRBJ2-1; TCRdb selects TRBD1, and the lack of DNA leaves this call unchecked. The V gene's germline CDR1 is SGDLS and CDR2 YYNGEE. The CDR3 is 14 residues long. This chain's CDR3 is CASSAGPSYNEQFF.

This chain connects TRBV7-9 to TRBJ2-6; TCRdb outputs TRBD1, but without DNA this stays unchecked. Germline CDR1 SEHNR, CDR2 FQNEAQ (reference sequence). The CDR3 contains 16 residues. This CDR3 is CASSHPGVSGANVLTF.

V gene TRBV13 combines with J gene TRBJ2-3. The CDR3 spans 15 residues. From germline, CDR1 is PRHDT and CDR2 FYEKMQ (reference sequence). This CDR3 reads CASNHLVWGTDTQYF.

J is TRBJ2-7 and V is TRBV29-1. CDR3 length: 11 amino acids. Germline V gene lookup returns CDR1 SQVTM and CDR2 ANQGSEA. The CDR3 here is CSVRGPYEQYF.

The rearrangement links TRBV5-1 to TRBJ2-1. Germline-derived CDR1 and CDR2 are SGHRS and YFSETQ. The length of the CDR3 is 13 residues. The CDR3 is CASTLGESVEQFF.

This chain links TRBV6-5 with TRBJ2-5; the D call of TRBD2 rests on TCRdb alone, since no DNA is present to check it. The CDR3 runs to 15 residues. CDR1 is MNHEY and CDR2 is SVGAGI in the germline V gene. CDR3 residues: CASSYSYSGKETQYF.

The chain joins TRBV28 to TRBJ2-1; no DNA is available, so the TRBD2 call from TCRdb remains unchecked. The V gene's germline CDR1 is MDHEN and CDR2 SYDVKM. The CDR3 is made up of 15 amino acids. This CDR3 is CASSLAGTTDNEQFF.

The V and J genes are TRBV5-1 and TRBJ2-1; the D call of TRBD1 rests on TCRdb alone, since no DNA is present to check it. This CDR3 has 12 amino acids. Germline CDR1 SGHRS, CDR2 YFSETQ. The CDR3 here is CASSLGPTQGVF.

The rearrangement uses TRBV7-9 and TRBJ2-7; TCRdb reports TRBD1, a call that lacks DNA to check it against. There are 16 residues in the CDR3. Germline lookup yields CDR1 SEHNR and CDR2 FQNEAQ (reference sequence). CDR3: CASSPPGQGAFYEQYF.

The chain joins TRBV7-9 to TRBJ1-5; the D call of TRBD1 rests on TCRdb alone, since no DNA is present to check it. Germline V gene data show CDR1 as SEHNR and CDR2 as FQNEAQ (reference sequence). The CDR3 has 16 amino acids. The CDR3 sequence is CASASGTDLLNQPQHF.

The rearrangement joins TRBV5-6 to TRBJ1-5; TCRdb's D call of TRBD1 is untestable without DNA. This CDR3 comprises 14 residues. Germline V gene data show CDR1 as SGHDT and CDR2 as YYEEEE. The CDR3 sequence is CASSLQGGNQPQHF.

CDR3 region: CASRPGLAGGNEQFF. The rearrangement joins TRBV12-3 or TRBV12-4 to TRBJ2-1; TCRdb's D gene call, TRBD2, goes unchecked for lack of DNA. The CDR3 is made up of 15 amino acids.

The CDR3: CASRRDPTYEQYF. The genes are TRBV2 and TRBJ2-7; the TRBD1 assignment by TCRdb is unverifiable without DNA. Germline values: CDR1 SNHLY, CDR2 FYNNEI. This CDR3 is built from 13 residues.

The chain joins TRBV29-1 to TRBJ2-5; TCRdb proposes TRBD2, but this gene call is untestable without DNA. Germline-derived CDR1 and CDR2 are SQVTM and ANQGSEA. This CDR3 is 14 amino acids long. The CDR3 sequence: CSVVPQLAEETQYF.

The chain couples TRBV5-1 to TRBJ2-1. The CDR3 is 13 residues long. Germline V CDR1 and CDR2: SGHRS, YFSETQ. CDR3 loop: CASSRDTYNEQFF.

This sequence joins TRBV11-3 and TRBJ2-7; TCRdb selects TRBD1, and the lack of DNA leaves this call unchecked. This CDR3 comprises 16 residues. Germline V gene lookup returns CDR1 SGHNT and CDR2 YENEEA. The CDR3 loop is CASSPGDREGLYEQYF.

V usage is TRBV14 and J usage is TRBJ1-1. The CDR3 covers 16 residues. The germline V gene has CDR1 SGHDN and CDR2 FVKESK. The CDR3 sequence is CASSNRGGAMNTEAFF. Supplemented by reference TRBV14 and TRBJ1-1, the full variable domain reads EAGVTQFPSHSVIEKGQTVTLRCDPISGHDNLYWYRRVMGKEIKFLLHFVKESKQDESGMPNNRFLAERTGGTYSTLKVQPAELEDSGVYFCASSNRGGAMNTEAFFGQGTRLTVV.

The chain combines TRBV19 with TRBJ2-5; the D call from TCRdb, TRBD2, cannot be confirmed without DNA. CDR3 size: 14 residues. Germline loops: CDR1 LNHDA, CDR2 SQIVND (reference sequence). The CDR3 sequence: CASSTGLAEETQYF. The variable domain in full, with the rest retrieved from reference TRBV19 and TRBJ2-5, is DGGITQSPKYLFRKEGQNVTLSCEQNLNHDAMYWYRQDPGQGLRLIYYSQIVNDFQKGDIAEGYSVSREKKESFPLTVTSAQKNPTAFYLCASSTGLAEETQYFGPGTRLLVL.